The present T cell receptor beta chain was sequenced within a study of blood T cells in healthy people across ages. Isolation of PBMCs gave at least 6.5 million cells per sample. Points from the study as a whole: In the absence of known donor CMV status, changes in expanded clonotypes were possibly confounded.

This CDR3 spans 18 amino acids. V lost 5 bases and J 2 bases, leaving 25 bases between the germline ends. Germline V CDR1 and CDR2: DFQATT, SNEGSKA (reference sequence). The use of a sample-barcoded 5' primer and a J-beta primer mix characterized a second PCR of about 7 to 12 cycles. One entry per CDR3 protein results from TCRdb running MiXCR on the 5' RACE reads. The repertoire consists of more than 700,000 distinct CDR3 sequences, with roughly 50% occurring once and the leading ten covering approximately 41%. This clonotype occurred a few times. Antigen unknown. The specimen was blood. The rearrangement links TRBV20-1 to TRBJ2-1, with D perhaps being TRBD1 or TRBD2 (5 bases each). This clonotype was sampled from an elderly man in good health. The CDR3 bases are TGCAGTGCTTGGGACGGTGGGGCGATCCGCGGGCCCTACAATGAGCAGTTCTTC. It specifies CSAWDGGAIRGPYNEQFF.